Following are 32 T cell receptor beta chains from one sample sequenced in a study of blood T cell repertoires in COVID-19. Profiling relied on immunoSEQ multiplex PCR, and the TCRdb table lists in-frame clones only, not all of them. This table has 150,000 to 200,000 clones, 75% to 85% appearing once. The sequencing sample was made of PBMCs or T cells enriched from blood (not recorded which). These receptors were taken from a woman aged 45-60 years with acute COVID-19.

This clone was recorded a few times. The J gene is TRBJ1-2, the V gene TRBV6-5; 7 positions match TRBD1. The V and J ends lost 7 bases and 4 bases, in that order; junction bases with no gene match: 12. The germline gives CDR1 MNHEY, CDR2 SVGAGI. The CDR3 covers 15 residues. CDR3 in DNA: TGTGCCAGCAAATCAATAAAGGGACAGCCCTATGGCTACACCTTC. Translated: CASKSIKGQPYGYTF.

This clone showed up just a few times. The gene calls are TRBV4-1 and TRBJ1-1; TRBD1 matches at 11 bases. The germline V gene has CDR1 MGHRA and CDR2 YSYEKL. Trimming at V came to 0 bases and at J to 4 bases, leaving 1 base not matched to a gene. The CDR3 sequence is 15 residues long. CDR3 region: CASSQDGTGGTEAFF. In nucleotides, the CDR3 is TGCGCCAGCAGCCAAGATGGGACAGGGGGCACTGAAGCTTTCTTT.

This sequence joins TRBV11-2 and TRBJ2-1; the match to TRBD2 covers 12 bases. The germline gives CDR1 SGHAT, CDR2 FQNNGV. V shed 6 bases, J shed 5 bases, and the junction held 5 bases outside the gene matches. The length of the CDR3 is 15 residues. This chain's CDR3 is CASRRSSGGDNEQFF. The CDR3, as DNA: TGTGCCAGCAGGCGTTCTAGCGGGGGGGACAATGAGCAGTTCTTC. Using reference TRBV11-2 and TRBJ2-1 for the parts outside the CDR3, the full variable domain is EAGVAQSPRYKIIEKRQSVAFWCNPISGHATLYWYQQILGQGPKLLIQFQNNGVVDDSQLPKDRFSAERLKGVDSTLKIQPAKLEDSAVYLCASRRSSGGDNEQFFGPGTRLTVL.

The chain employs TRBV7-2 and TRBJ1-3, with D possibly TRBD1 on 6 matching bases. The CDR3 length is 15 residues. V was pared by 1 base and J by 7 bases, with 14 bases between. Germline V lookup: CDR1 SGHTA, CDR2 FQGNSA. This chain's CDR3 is CASSLGGGQGNTIYF. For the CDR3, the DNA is TGTGCCAGCAGCTTAGGCGGCGGGCAGGGGAACACCATATATTTT. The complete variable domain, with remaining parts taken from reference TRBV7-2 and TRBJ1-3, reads GAGVSQSPSNKVTEKGKDVELRCDPISGHTALYWYRQSLGQGLEFLIYFQGNSAPDKSGLPSDRFSAERTGGSVSTLTIQRTQQEDSAVYLCASSLGGGQGNTIYFGEGSWLTVV.

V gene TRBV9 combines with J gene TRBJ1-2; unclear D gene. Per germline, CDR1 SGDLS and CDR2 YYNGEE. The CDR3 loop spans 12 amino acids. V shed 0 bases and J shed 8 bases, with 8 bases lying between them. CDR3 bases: TGTGCCAGCAGCGTAGGGGCAGACGGCTACACCTTC. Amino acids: CASSVGADGYTF.

For the CDR3, the DNA is TGTGCCAGCAGCGGAGACAGGGGAAGGGAGCAGCCCCAGCATTTT. It yields the protein CASSGDRGREQPQHF. The chain carries TRBV7-2 and TRBJ1-5; 8 nucleotides match TRBD1. CDR1 SGHTA and CDR2 FQGNSA come from the germline V gene. The CDR3 contains 15 residues. The J segment lost 7 bases and the V segment lost 5 bases, leaving 10 bases of the junction unmatched.

The CDR3 region has the DNA TGCGCCAGCAGGGGGCCTTTGGGCACCGGGGAGCTGTTTTTT. This sequence encodes CASRGPLGTGELFF. J is TRBJ2-2 and V is TRBV5-1; possible D gene TRBD1, 5 bases. V shed 5 bases and J shed 4 bases, with 12 bases lying between them. Germline CDR1 and CDR2: SGHRS and YFSETQ. The CDR3 is 14 residues long.

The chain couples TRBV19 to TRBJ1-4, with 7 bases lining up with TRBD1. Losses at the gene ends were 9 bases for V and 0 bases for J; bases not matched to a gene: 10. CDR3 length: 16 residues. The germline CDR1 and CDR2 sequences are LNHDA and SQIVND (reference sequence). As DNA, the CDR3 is TGTGCCAGCTTTGGGACAGAGCCCGCAACTAATGAAAAACTGTTTTTT. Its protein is CASFGTEPATNEKLFF.

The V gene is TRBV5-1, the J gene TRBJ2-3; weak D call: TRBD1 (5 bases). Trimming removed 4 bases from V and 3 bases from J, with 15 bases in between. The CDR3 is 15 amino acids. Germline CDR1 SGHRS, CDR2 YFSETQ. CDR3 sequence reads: CASSPREGATDTQYF. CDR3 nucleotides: TGCGCCAGCAGCCCCCGAGAAGGGGCGACAGATACGCAGTATTTT.

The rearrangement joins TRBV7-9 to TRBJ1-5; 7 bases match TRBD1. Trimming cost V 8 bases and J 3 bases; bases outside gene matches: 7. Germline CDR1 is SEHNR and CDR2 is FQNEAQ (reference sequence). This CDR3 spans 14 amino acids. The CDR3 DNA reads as TGTGCCAGCTCTGCAGGGGGAAACAATCAGCCCCAGCATTTT. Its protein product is CASSAGGNNQPQHF.

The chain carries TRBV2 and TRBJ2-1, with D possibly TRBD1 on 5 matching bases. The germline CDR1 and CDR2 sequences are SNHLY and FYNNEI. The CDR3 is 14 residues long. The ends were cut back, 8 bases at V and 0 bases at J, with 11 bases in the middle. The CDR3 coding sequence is TGTGCCAGCGTTCAGGGAAGCTCCTACAATGAGCAGTTCTTC. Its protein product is CASVQGSSYNEQFF.

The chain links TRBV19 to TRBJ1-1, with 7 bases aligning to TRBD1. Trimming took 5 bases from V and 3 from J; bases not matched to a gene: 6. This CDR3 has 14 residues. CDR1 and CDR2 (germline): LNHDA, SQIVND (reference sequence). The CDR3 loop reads CASSGRGTDTEAFF. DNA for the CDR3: TGTGCCAGTAGTGGCAGGGGGACGGACACTGAAGCTTTCTTT.

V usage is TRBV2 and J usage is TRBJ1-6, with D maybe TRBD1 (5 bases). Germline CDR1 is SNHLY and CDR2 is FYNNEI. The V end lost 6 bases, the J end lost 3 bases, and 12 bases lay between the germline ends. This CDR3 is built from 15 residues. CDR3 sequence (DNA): TGTGCCAGCAGCGGACATATCCTCTATAATTCACCCCTCCACTTT. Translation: CASSGHILYNSPLHF.

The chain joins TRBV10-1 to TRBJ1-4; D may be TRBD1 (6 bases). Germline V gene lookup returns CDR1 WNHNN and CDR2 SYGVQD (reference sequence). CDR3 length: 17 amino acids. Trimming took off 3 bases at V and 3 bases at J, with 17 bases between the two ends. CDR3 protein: CASSDGPATGSNEKLFF. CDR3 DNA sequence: TGCGCCAGCAGTGATGGCCCCGCGACAGGTTCTAATGAAAAACTGTTTTTT.

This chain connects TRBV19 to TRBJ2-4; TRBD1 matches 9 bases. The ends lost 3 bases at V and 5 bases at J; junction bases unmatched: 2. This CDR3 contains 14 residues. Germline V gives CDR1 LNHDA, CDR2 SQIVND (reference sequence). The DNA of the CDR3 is TGTGCCAGTAGTATTAGACAGGGGGAAAACATTCAGTACTTC. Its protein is CASSIRQGENIQYF.

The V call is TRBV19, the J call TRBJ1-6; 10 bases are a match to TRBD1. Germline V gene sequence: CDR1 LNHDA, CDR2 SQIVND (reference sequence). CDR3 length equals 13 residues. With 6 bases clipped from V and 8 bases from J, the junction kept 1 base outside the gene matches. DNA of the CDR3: TGTGCCAGTAGAGGGACAGGGGATTCACCCCTCCACTTT. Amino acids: CASRGTGDSPLHF.

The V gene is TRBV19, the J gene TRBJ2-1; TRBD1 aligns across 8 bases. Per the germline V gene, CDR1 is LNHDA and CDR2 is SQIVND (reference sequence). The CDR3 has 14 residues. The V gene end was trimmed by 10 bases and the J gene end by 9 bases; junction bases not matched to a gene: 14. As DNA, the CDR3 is TGTGCCACCAAGGGACAGGTGGGACGCGGTGAGCAGTTCTTC. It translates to CATKGQVGRGEQFF.

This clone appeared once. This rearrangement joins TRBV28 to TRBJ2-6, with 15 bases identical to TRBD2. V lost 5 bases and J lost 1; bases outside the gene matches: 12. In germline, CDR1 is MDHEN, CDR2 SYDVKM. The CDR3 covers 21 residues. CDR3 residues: CASSPLGLAGGGPSGANVLTF. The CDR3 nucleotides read TGTGCCAGCAGTCCGCTGGGACTAGCGGGGGGTGGCCCATCTGGGGCCAACGTCCTGACTTTC.

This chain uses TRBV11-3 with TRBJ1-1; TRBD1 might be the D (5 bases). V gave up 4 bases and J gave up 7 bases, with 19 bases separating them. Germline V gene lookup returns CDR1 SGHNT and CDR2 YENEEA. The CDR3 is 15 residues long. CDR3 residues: CASSSDSLKIIEAFF. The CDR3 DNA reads TGTGCCAGCAGCTCCGACAGCCTAAAGATTATTGAAGCTTTCTTT.

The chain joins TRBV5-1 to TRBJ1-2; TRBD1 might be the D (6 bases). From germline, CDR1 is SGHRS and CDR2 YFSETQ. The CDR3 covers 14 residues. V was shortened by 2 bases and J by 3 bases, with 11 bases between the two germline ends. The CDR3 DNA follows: TGCGCCAGCAGCTTCCGACAGGCCGACTATGGCTACACCTTC. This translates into CASSFRQADYGYTF.

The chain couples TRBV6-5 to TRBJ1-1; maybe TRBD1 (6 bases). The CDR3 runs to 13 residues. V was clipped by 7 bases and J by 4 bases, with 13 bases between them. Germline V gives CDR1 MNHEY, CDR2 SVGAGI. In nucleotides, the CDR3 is TGTGCCAGCACCGGGACACGGATCACTGAAGCTTTCTTT. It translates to CASTGTRITEAFF.

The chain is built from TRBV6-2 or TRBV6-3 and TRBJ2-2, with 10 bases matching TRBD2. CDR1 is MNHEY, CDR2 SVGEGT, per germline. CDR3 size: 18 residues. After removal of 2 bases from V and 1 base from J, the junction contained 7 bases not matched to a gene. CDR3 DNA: TGTGCCAGCAGTTACATGAGCGGGGGGGCCCAGAACACCGGGGAGCTGTTTTTT. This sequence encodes CASSYMSGGAQNTGELFF.

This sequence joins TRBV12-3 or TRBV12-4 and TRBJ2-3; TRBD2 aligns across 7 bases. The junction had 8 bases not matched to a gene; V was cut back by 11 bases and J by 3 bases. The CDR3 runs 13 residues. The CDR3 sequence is CAGRGGETDTQYF. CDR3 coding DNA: TGTGCCGGCCGTGGGGGGGAGACAGATACGCAGTATTTT.

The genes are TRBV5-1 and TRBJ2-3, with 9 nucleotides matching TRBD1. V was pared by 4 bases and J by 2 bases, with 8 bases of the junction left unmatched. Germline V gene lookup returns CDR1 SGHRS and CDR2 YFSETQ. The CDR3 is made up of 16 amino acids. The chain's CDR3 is CASSVGTGTFTDTQYF. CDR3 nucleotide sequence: TGCGCCAGCAGCGTCGGGACAGGGACATTCACAGATACGCAGTATTTT.

CDR3 loop: CASSQRANTEAFF. The CDR3 DNA reads TGTGCCAGCAGTCAAAGAGCGAACACTGAAGCTTTCTTT. The genes are TRBV27 and TRBJ1-1; the D is unclear. The length of the CDR3 is 13 residues. V lost 5 bases and J 1 base, leaving 8 bases between the germline ends. CDR1 and CDR2 from the germline V gene are MNHEY and SMNVEV (reference sequence).

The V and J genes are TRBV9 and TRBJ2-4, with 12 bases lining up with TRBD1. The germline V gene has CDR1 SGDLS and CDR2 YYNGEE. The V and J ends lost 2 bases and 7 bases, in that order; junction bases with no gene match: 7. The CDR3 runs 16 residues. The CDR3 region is CASSVGGTGGRNIQYF. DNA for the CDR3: TGTGCCAGCAGCGTTGGGGGGACAGGGGGCCGGAACATTCAGTACTTC.

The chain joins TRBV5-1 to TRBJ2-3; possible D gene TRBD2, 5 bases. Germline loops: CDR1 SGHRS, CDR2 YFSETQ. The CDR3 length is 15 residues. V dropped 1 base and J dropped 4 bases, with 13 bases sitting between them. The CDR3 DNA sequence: TGCGCCAGCAGCTTGCGAGGGTTGGAAGCAGATACGCAGTATTTT. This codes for CASSLRGLEADTQYF.

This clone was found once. The CDR3 is CASSRYQGATNEKLFF. CDR3 sequence (DNA): TGTGCCAGCAGCCGATATCAAGGGGCAACTAATGAAAAACTGTTTTTT. The chain combines TRBV6-6 with TRBJ1-4, with D possibly matching TRBD1 (5 bases). V was trimmed by 6 bases and J by 0 bases, leaving 14 bases between them. The CDR3 runs to 16 residues. Germline loops: CDR1 MNHNY, CDR2 SVGAGI (reference sequence).

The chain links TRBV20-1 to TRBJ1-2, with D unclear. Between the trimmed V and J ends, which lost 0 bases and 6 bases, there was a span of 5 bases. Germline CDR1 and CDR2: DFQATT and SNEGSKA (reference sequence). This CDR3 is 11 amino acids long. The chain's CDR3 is CSARDFDGYTF. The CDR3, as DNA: TGCAGTGCTAGAGACTTCGATGGCTACACCTTC.

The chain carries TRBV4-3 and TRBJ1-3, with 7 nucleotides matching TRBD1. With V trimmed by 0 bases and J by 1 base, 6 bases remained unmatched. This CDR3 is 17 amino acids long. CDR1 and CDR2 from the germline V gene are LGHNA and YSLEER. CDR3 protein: CASSQDTPGGSGNTIYF. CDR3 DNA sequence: TGCGCCAGCAGCCAAGACACTCCAGGGGGGTCTGGAAACACCATATATTTT.

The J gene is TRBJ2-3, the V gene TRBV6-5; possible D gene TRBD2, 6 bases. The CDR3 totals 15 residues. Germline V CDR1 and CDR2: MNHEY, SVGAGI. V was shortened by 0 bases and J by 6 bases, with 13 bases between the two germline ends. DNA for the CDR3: TGTGCCAGCAGTTACTCCGGGGACTCCGGGGATACGCAGTATTTT. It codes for CASSYSGDSGDTQYF.

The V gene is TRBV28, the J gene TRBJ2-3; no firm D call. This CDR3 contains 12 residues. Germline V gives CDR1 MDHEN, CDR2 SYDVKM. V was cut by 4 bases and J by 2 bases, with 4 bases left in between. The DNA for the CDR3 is TGTGCCAGCAGTTCCAACACAGATACGCAGTATTTT. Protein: CASSSNTDTQYF.